The 17 T cell receptor beta chains below come from one sample, sequenced in a study of cytomegalovirus exposure and HLA in healthy donors. 13 Jbeta primers and 60 Vbeta primers were used for the PCR. Assay used: immunoSEQ multiplex PCR; TCRdb lists only in-frame clones, some missing. Here the sample spans approximately 69,000 clones, around 70% being singletons. Sequences were obtained from PBMCs. The receptors stem from a woman aged 25 to 39 in good health and CMV-seropositive.

The chain combines TRBV30 with TRBJ2-5; weak D call: TRBD2 (6 bases). The DNA end lines up better with TRBJ2-7; the J call may be wrong. The CDR3 loop spans 16 amino acids. CDR1 and CDR2 (germline): GTSNPN, SVGIG (reference sequence). This CDR3 reads CAWSPVGGPSSYEQYF. CDR3 sequence (DNA): TGTGCCTGGAGTCCGGTCGGGGGACCAAGCTCCTACGAGCAGTACTTC.

V is TRBV10-1 and J is TRBJ2-2; 8 nucleotides agree with TRBD2. CDR1 is WNHNN, CDR2 SYGVQD, per germline (reference sequence). The CDR3 loop spans 16 amino acids. The V gene end was trimmed by 8 bases and the J gene end by 0 bases; junction bases not matched to a gene: 8. CDR3 DNA sequence: TGCGCCAGCTCGGGAGGGTCGGAGGCGAACACCGGGGAGCTGTTTTTT. Amino acids: CASSGGSEANTGELFF.

In this sample, this clone turned up once. V usage is TRBV10-3 and J usage is TRBJ1-1; 11 bases map to TRBD1. CDR3 length: 17 residues. J was trimmed by 3 bases and V by 6 bases; bases with no gene match: 12. Germline V gives CDR1 ENHRY, CDR2 SYGVKD. The DNA of the CDR3 is TGTGCCATCAGGCAATCAGGACAGGGGGCATTGGACACTGAAGCTTTCTTT. Translated, it gives CAIRQSGQGALDTEAFF.

The rearrangement links TRBV7-8 to TRBJ2-3, with unresolved D. V lost 5 bases, J lost 0 bases, and 6 bases lay in between. The germline CDR1 and CDR2 sequences are SGHVS and FQNEAQ. The CDR3 has 13 residues. The CDR3 spells CASSLGSTDTQYF. CDR3 nucleotides: TGTGCCAGCAGCCTCGGGAGCACAGATACGCAGTATTTT.

The rearrangement joins TRBV29-1 to TRBJ1-2; TRBD1 might be the D (5 bases). The germline V and J ends were trimmed by 3 bases and 2 bases, with 10 bases remaining between them. From germline, CDR1 is SQVTM and CDR2 ANQGSEA. The CDR3 contains 13 residues. The CDR3, as DNA: TGCAGCGTTGATCCGGGGGGGAACTATGGCTACACCTTC. Translating it yields CSVDPGGNYGYTF.

This chain uses TRBV14 with TRBJ1-2; D may be TRBD1 (5 bases). V lost 2 bases, J lost 8 bases, and 9 bases lay in between. Germline V gene sequence: CDR1 SGHDN, CDR2 FVKESK. This CDR3 has 12 residues. The CDR3 DNA reads as TGTGCCAGCAGCCAATGGGGCCTGGGCTACACCTTC. Amino acids: CASSQWGLGYTF.

This chain uses TRBV30 with TRBJ2-5, with 8 nucleotides matching TRBD2. The CDR3 is 14 residues long. Unmatched junction bases numbered 6, after V lost 4 bases and J lost 2 bases. CDR1 GTSNPN and CDR2 SVGIG come from the germline V gene (reference sequence). CDR3 sequence: CAWTPTSVQETQYF. The CDR3 bases are TGTGCCTGGACCCCGACTAGCGTGCAAGAGACCCAGTACTTC. Variable domain in full (rest from reference TRBV30 and TRBJ2-5): SQTIHQWPATLVQPVGSPLSLECTVEGTSNPNLYWYRQAAGRGLQLLFYSVGIGQISSEVPQNLSASRPQDRQFILSSKKLLLSDSGFYLCAWTPTSVQETQYFGPGTRLLVL.

This chain joins TRBV5-1 and TRBJ1-2; 7 bases align to TRBD1. Trimming took 4 bases from V and 5 from J; bases not matched to a gene: 8. Germline-derived CDR1 and CDR2 are SGHRS and YFSETQ. This CDR3 has 14 amino acids. DNA for the CDR3: TGCGCCAGCAGCAAGGGACAGACGAAGTATGGCTACACCTTC. This codes for CASSKGQTKYGYTF.

The chain links TRBV30 to TRBJ1-1, with TRBD1 matching 12 bases. Trimming at V came to 4 bases and at J to 1 base, leaving 13 bases not matched to a gene. Germline values: CDR1 GTSNPN, CDR2 SVGIG (reference sequence). This CDR3 spans 18 amino acids. The CDR3 loop reads CAWKQTGTGGWGNTEAFF. The CDR3 nucleotides are TGTGCCTGGAAACAGACCGGGACAGGGGGCTGGGGGAACACTGAAGCTTTCTTT.

The CDR3 loop is CASSFETGDSGANVLTF. The CDR3 coding sequence is TGCGCCAGCAGCTTCGAGACAGGGGACTCTGGGGCCAACGTCCTGACTTTC. J is TRBJ2-6 and V is TRBV5-1, with 8 nucleotides matching TRBD1. Losses at the gene ends were 2 bases for V and 0 bases for J; bases not matched to a gene: 4. Germline loops: CDR1 SGHRS, CDR2 YFSETQ. The CDR3 is 17 residues long. Based on the CDR3 plus reference TRBV5-1 and TRBJ2-6, the full variable domain is KAGVTQTPRYLIKTRGQQVTLSCSPISGHRSVSWYQQTPGQGLQFLFEYFSETQRNKGNFPGRFSGRQFSNSRSEMNVSTLELGDSALYLCASSFETGDSGANVLTFGAGSRLTVL.

This chain uses TRBV29-1 with TRBJ2-3; TRBD2 matches 7 bases. Germline V CDR1 and CDR2: SQVTM, ANQGSEA. This CDR3 spans 15 amino acids. Trimming at V came to 6 bases and at J to 1 base, leaving 10 bases not matched to a gene. CDR3 DNA sequence: TGCAGCGTCGACGTCCCCGGACTAGGCACAGATACGCAGTATTTT. This sequence encodes CSVDVPGLGTDTQYF.

This chain joins TRBV5-1 and TRBJ1-3; TRBD1 agrees at 7 bases. The CDR3 runs 16 residues. The germline gives CDR1 SGHRS, CDR2 YFSETQ. V shed 5 bases, J shed 0 bases, and the junction held 8 bases outside the gene matches. The CDR3 region is CASSRETGDSGNTIYF. The CDR3 DNA follows: TGCGCCAGCAGTAGGGAAACAGGGGACTCTGGAAACACCATATATTTT.

V is TRBV28 and J is TRBJ1-1, with TRBD1 matching 8 bases. The CDR3 totals 13 residues. The V gene's germline CDR1 is MDHEN and CDR2 SYDVKM. The V gene end was trimmed by 3 bases and the J gene end by 3 bases; junction bases not matched to a gene: 0. The CDR3, as DNA: TGTGCCAGCAGTTTGACAGGGGACACTGAAGCTTTCTTT. Translation gives CASSLTGDTEAFF.

This sequence joins TRBV2 and TRBJ1-2; D is unresolved. Germline loops: CDR1 SNHLY, CDR2 FYNNEI. The germline V and J ends were trimmed by 8 bases and 8 bases, with 12 bases remaining between them. The CDR3 has 11 amino acids. The CDR3 DNA sequence: TGTGCCAGCGCTATAGATCGGGGCTACACCTTC. This encodes CASAIDRGYTF.

This clone was recorded once. This chain's CDR3 is CATSRDLVNEQFF. The CDR3, as DNA: TGTGCCACCAGCAGAGATCTAGTCAATGAGCAGTTCTTC. The rearrangement links TRBV15 to TRBJ2-1; no firm D call. V was shortened by 0 bases and J by 6 bases, with 6 bases between the two germline ends. Germline CDR1 is LNHNV and CDR2 is YYDKDF (reference sequence). The length of the CDR3 is 13 residues.

The V gene is TRBV2, the J gene TRBJ2-1; TRBD1 aligns across 8 bases. Germline CDR1 is SNHLY and CDR2 is FYNNEI. V was pared by 5 bases and J by 2 bases, with 8 bases of the junction left unmatched. CDR3 length: 16 amino acids. The CDR3 nucleotides read TGTGCCAGCAGTAGACAGGGGCTTAGTCCCTACAATGAGCAGTTCTTC. It yields the protein CASSRQGLSPYNEQFF.

The rearrangement joins TRBV7-8 to TRBJ2-2, with 14 bases aligning to TRBD2. The germline V gene encodes CDR1 SGHVS and CDR2 FQNEAQ. The CDR3 runs 21 residues. V dropped 2 bases and J dropped 5; count of bases not matched to a gene: 16. CDR3 loop: CASSLPFTRLAGGPRTGELFF. In nucleotides, the CDR3 is TGTGCCAGCAGCTTACCCTTTACTAGACTAGCGGGAGGGCCGCGGACCGGGGAGCTGTTTTTT.